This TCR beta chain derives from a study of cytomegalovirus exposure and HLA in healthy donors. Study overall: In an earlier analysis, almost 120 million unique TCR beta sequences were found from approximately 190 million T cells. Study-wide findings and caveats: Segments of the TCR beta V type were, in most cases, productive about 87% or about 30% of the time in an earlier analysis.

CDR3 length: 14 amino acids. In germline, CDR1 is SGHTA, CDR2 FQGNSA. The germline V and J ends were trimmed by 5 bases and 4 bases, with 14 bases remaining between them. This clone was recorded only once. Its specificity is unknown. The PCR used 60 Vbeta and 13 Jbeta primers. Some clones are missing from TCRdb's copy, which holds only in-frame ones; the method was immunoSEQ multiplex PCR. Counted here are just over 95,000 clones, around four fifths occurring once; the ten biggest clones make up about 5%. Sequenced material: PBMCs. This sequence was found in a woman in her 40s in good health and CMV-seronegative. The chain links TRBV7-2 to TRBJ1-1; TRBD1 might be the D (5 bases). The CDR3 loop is CASSVAAGGTEAFF. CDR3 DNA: TGTGCCAGCAGCGTCGCAGCGGGGGGCACTGAAGCTTTCTTT.